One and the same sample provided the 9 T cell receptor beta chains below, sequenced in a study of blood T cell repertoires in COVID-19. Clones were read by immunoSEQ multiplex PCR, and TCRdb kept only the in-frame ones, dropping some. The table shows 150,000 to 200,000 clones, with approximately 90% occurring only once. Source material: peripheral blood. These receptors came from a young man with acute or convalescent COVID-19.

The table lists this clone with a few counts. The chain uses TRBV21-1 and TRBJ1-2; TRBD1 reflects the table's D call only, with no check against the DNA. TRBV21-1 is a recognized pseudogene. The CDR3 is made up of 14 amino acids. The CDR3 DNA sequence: TGTGCCAGCAGACCGGGACAGGGGGCTCTTGGCTACACCTTC. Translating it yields CASRPGQGALGYTF.

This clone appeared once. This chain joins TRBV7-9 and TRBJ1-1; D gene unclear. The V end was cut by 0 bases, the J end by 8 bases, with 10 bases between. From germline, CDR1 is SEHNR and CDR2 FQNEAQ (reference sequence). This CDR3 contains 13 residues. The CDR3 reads CASSLASRSEAFF. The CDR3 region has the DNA TGTGCCAGCAGCTTAGCATCGAGATCCGAAGCTTTCTTT.

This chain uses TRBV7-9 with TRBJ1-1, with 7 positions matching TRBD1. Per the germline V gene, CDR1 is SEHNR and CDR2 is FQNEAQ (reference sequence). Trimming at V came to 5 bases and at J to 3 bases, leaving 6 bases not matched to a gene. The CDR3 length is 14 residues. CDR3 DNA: TGTGCCAGCAGCCCTAGGGACAGATACACTGAAGCTTTCTTT. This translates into CASSPRDRYTEAFF.

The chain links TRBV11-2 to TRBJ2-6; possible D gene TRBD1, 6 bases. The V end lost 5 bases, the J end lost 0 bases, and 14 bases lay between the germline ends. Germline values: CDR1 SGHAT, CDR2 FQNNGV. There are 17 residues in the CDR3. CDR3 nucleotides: TGTGCCAGCAGCGTAACACAGGGATACTCTGGGGCCAACGTCCTGACTTTC. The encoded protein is CASSVTQGYSGANVLTF.

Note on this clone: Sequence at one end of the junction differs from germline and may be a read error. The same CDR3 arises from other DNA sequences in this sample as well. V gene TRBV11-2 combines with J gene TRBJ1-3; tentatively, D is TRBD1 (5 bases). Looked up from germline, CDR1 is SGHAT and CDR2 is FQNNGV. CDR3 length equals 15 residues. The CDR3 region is CASSLEGRSGNTIYF. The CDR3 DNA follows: TGTGCCAGCAGCCTAGAGGGGCGCTCTGGAAACACCATATATTTT.

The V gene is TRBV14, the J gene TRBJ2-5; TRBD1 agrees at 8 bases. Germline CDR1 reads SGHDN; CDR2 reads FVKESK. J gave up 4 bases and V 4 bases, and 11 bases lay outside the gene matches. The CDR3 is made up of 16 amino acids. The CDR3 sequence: CASSPVRTGLGETQYF. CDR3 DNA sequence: TGTGCCAGCAGCCCCGTGCGGACAGGGTTGGGAGAGACCCAGTACTTC.

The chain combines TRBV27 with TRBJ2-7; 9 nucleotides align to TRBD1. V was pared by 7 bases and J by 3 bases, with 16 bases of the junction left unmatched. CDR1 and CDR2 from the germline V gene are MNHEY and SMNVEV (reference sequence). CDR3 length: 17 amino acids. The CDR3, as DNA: TGTGCCAGCACCGAACAGGGGGCCCACGACTTCTACTACGAGCAGTACTTC. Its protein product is CASTEQGAHDFYYEQYF.

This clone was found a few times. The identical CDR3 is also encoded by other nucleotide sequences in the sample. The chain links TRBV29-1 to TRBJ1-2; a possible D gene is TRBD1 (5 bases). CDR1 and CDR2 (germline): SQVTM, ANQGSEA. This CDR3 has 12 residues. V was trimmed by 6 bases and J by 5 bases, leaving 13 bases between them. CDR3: CSVAGLRYGYTF. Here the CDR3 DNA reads TGCAGCGTGGCAGGGTTACGGTATGGCTACACCTTC.

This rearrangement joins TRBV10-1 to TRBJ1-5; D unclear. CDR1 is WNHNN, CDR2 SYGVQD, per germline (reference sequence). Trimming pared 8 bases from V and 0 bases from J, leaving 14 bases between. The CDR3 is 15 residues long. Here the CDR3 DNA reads TGCGCCAGCTCCAAGTCGGGTTATAGCAATCAGCCCCAGCATTTT. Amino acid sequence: CASSKSGYSNQPQHF.